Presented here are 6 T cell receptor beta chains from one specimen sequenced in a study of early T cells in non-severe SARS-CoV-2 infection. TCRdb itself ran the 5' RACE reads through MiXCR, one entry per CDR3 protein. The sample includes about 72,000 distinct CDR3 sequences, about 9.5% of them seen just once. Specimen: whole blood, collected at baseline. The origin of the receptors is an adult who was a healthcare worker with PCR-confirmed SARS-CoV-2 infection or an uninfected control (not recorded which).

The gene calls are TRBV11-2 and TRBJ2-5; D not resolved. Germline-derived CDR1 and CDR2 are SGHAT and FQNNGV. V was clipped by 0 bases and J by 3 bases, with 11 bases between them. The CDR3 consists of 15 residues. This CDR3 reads CASSLDRRTKETQYF. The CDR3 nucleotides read TGTGCCAGCAGCTTAGATCGGCGCACGAAAGAGACCCAGTACTTC.

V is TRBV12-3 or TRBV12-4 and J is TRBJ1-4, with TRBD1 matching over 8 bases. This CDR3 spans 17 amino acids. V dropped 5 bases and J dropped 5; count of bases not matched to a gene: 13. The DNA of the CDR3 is TGTGCCAGCAGTCTCAGCTTCCAGACAGGGGTGAATGAAAAACTGTTTTTT. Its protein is CASSLSFQTGVNEKLFF.

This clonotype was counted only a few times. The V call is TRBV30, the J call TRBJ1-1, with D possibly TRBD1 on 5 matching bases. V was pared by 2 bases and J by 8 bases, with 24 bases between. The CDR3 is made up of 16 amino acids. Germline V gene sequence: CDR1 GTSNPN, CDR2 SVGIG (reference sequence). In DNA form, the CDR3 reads TGTGCCTGGAGTCCGCACTTGGGACCGGGCCCCCGGGAAGCTTTCTTT. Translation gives CAWSPHLGPGPREAFF.

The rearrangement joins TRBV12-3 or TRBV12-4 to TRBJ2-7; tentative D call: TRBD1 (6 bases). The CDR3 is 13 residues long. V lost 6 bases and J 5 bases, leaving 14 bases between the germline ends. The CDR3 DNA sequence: TGTGCCAGCAGGCCCACAGGGAGCCACGAGCAGTACTTC. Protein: CASRPTGSHEQYF.

CDR3 nucleotides: TGCGCCAGCAGCTTGTCCACAGGAGGGCGCACCGGGGAGCTGTTTTTT. Its translation is CASSLSTGGRTGELFF. The chain couples TRBV5-1 to TRBJ2-2, with D maybe TRBD2 (6 bases). This CDR3 comprises 16 residues. Germline CDR1 is SGHRS and CDR2 is YFSETQ. The ends were cut back, 1 base at V and 4 bases at J, with 14 bases in the middle.

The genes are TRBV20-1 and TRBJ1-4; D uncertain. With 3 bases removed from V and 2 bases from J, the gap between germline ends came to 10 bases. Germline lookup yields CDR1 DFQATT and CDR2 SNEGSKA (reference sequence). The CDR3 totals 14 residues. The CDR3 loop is CSASVLQTNEKLFF. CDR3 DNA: TGCAGTGCTAGTGTCCTACAGACTAATGAAAAACTGTTTTTT.